One sample yielded the 26 T cell receptor beta chains listed below, sequenced in a study of blood T cell repertoires in COVID-19. Profiling relied on immunoSEQ multiplex PCR, and the TCRdb table lists in-frame clones only, not all of them. The profile covers 110,000 or so clones, with 88% appearing a single time and approximately 2.5% taken by the ten largest. Sequences were obtained from peripheral blood. The receptors come from a human donor in a cohort sampled during active COVID-19.

The V call is TRBV2, the J call TRBJ2-1, with D possibly matching TRBD2 (6 bases). Trimming cost V 5 bases and J 3 bases, with 11 bases left between them. The length of the CDR3 is 14 residues. Germline V CDR1 and CDR2: SNHLY, FYNNEI. The CDR3 region is CASSRTTYYNEQFF. The CDR3 region has the DNA TGTGCCAGCAGTCGGACTACTTACTACAATGAGCAGTTCTTC.

The rearrangement uses TRBV6-2 or TRBV6-3 and TRBJ2-3; 11 bases agree with TRBD2. V was pared by 1 base and J by 4 bases, with 4 bases of the junction left unmatched. This CDR3 has 16 amino acids. Germline loops: CDR1 MNHEY, CDR2 SVGEGT. The CDR3 spells CASSYLTSGMPDTQYF. The CDR3 nucleotides are TGTGCCAGCAGTTACTTGACTAGCGGGATGCCAGATACGCAGTATTTT.

This clone came up once. The V gene is TRBV6-5, the J gene TRBJ2-3, with 10 nucleotides matching TRBD1. The ends lost 5 bases at V and 7 bases at J; junction bases unmatched: 9. This CDR3 comprises 15 residues. CDR1 and CDR2 from the germline V gene are MNHEY and SVGAGI. CDR3 in amino acids: CASSPPGQGLYTQYF. The CDR3 nucleotides are TGTGCCAGCAGTCCCCCGGGACAGGGGTTATATACGCAGTATTTT.

V is TRBV1 and J is TRBJ2-5; no DNA check was done on the table's D call, TRBD2. TRBV1 is a pseudogene. This CDR3 is built from 20 residues. CDR3 bases: TGCACCAGCAGCCGACATTCGCAAAGTGGACTAGCGGGAGTAGAAGAGACCCAGTACTTC. It codes for CTSSRHSQSGLAGVEETQYF.

This sequence joins TRBV5-1 and TRBJ2-1, with D tentatively TRBD2 (6 bases). There are 20 residues in the CDR3. Germline CDR1 and CDR2: SGHRS and YFSETQ. V was pared by 0 bases and J by 8 bases, with 30 bases between. The chain's CDR3 is CASSLAGLYQGGLLEDEQFF. CDR3 DNA: TGCGCCAGCAGCTTGGCTGGGTTGTACCAGGGAGGTTTGTTGGAGGATGAGCAGTTCTTC.

The rearrangement uses TRBV21-1 and TRBJ1-1. TRBV21-1 counts as a pseudogene. This CDR3 spans 15 amino acids. The CDR3 loop reads CASSGSCQDPGGAFF. CDR3 nucleotide sequence: TGTGCCAGCTCAGGTTCTTGCCAGGACCCAGGCGGGGCTTTCTTT.

This clone was found once. The V gene is TRBV6-5, the J gene TRBJ2-7; perhaps TRBD2 as D (6 bases). Trimming cost V 5 bases and J 1 base, with 12 bases left between them. This CDR3 has 14 residues. Germline CDR1 reads MNHEY; CDR2 reads SVGAGI. The CDR3 nucleotides read TGTGCCAGCAGTCGCACGGGGGAATCCTACGAGCAGTACTTC. Amino acid sequence: CASSRTGESYEQYF.

This chain links TRBV24-1 with TRBJ2-1, with D possibly TRBD2 on 6 matching bases. Germline CDR1 is KGHDR and CDR2 is SFDVKD. This CDR3 region has 17 residues. V lost 0 bases and J 3 bases, leaving 14 bases between the germline ends. This chain's CDR3 is CATSDLRGQGGYNEQFF. In DNA, the CDR3 is TGTGCCACCAGTGATTTGAGAGGCCAGGGAGGCTACAATGAGCAGTTCTTC.

Written as DNA, the CDR3 is TGTGCCAGCAGTTACTCTGGGACAGACAAGAACACTGAAGCTTTCTTT. Translated: CASSYSGTDKNTEAFF. This chain joins TRBV6-5 and TRBJ1-1, with 7 nucleotides matching TRBD1. Looked up from germline, CDR1 is MNHEY and CDR2 is SVGAGI. Trimming cost V 0 bases and J 1 base; bases outside gene matches: 5. CDR3 length equals 16 residues.

This clone was recorded once. The rearrangement links TRBV28 to TRBJ1-4; 9 bases are a match to TRBD1. The V segment lost 5 bases and the J segment 2 bases; nucleotides outside the gene matches: 6. Germline values: CDR1 MDHEN, CDR2 SYDVKM. The CDR3 is 16 residues long. The CDR3 sequence is CASSLQGASTNEKLFF. In DNA, the CDR3 is TGTGCCAGCAGTCTACAGGGGGCTAGCACTAATGAAAAACTGTTTTTT.

Only a few counts were recorded for this clone. The chain couples TRBV18 to TRBJ1-1; 8 nucleotides match TRBD1. V was clipped by 3 bases and J by 5 bases; unmatched bases: 5. This CDR3 spans 14 amino acids. The germline V gene has CDR1 KGHSH and CDR2 LQKENI. Here the CDR3 DNA reads TGTGCCAGCTCACCCGCAGGGGGCGCGACTGAAGCTTTCTTT. Protein: CASSPAGGATEAFF.

J is TRBJ1-2 and V is TRBV11-2, with a weak D call TRBD1 (6 bases). Trimming took 0 bases from V and 3 from J, leaving 14 bases between them. The CDR3 spans 16 residues. The V gene's germline CDR1 is SGHAT and CDR2 FQNNGV. The CDR3 coding sequence is TGTGCCAGCAGCTTAGATCGGCGCAGGGGCGACTATGGCTACACCTTC. It specifies CASSLDRRRGDYGYTF.

This clone was seen a few times. V is TRBV6-4 and J is TRBJ2-6; 7 bases align to TRBD1. V trimming: 2 bases; J trimming: 0 bases; junction bases outside the gene matches: 7. In germline, CDR1 is MRHNA, CDR2 SNTAGT. CDR3 size: 18 residues. The CDR3 loop reads CASSDKGTAHSGANVLTF. The CDR3 coding sequence is TGTGCCAGCAGTGACAAAGGGACAGCCCACTCTGGGGCCAACGTCCTGACTTTC.

This chain joins TRBV7-2 and TRBJ1-4; D gene unclear. The germline V and J ends were trimmed by 2 bases and 0 bases, with 10 bases remaining between them. The CDR3 runs 16 residues. The germline gives CDR1 SGHTA, CDR2 FQGNSA. CDR3 sequence: CASSLNRLTTNEKLFF. The CDR3 coding sequence is TGTGCCAGCAGCTTAAACCGACTGACAACTAATGAAAAACTGTTTTTT.

The J gene is TRBJ2-6, the V gene TRBV6-1, with 10 bases aligning to TRBD1. This CDR3 contains 16 residues. J lost 0 bases, V lost 4 bases, and 0 bases had no gene match. Germline assignment: CDR1 MNHNS and CDR2 SASEGT. CDR3 sequence reads: CASSGTGGSGANVLTF. In DNA form, the CDR3 reads TGTGCCAGCAGTGGGACAGGGGGCTCTGGGGCCAACGTCCTGACTTTC.

J is TRBJ1-2 and V is TRBV15; D perhaps matches TRBD1 (6 bases). The CDR3 runs to 15 residues. Germline loops: CDR1 LNHNV, CDR2 YYDKDF (reference sequence). V gave up 0 bases and J gave up 7 bases, with 15 bases separating them. The CDR3 sequence is CATSRDRGQGLGYTF. The CDR3 DNA reads as TGTGCCACCAGCAGAGATAGAGGCCAGGGGCTTGGCTACACCTTC.

This chain links TRBV15 with TRBJ2-1; TRBD2 is a possible D gene (6 bases). The V end was cut by 5 bases, the J end by 1 base, with 18 bases between. Per germline, CDR1 LNHNV and CDR2 YYDKDF (reference sequence). The CDR3 totals 17 residues. Here the CDR3 reads CATSLLWDSPSYNEQFF. CDR3 DNA sequence: TGTGCCACCAGCTTACTTTGGGACTCCCCATCCTACAATGAGCAGTTCTTC.

The rearrangement links TRBV6-1 to TRBJ1-1; 8 bases map to TRBD1. Trimming cost V 1 base and J 4 bases; bases outside gene matches: 2. The CDR3 extends over 14 amino acids. Germline loops: CDR1 MNHNS, CDR2 SASEGT. The chain's CDR3 is CASSEDRGVTEAFF. The CDR3 nucleotides read TGTGCCAGCAGTGAAGACAGGGGGGTCACTGAAGCTTTCTTT.

The V gene is TRBV5-1, the J gene TRBJ2-5, with D perhaps given as TRBD1 or TRBD2 (6 bases each). Germline CDR1 SGHRS, CDR2 YFSETQ. This CDR3 spans 16 amino acids. Between the trimmed V and J ends, which lost 4 bases and 2 bases, there was a span of 18 bases. This CDR3 reads CASSLGASVKQETQYF. The CDR3 DNA follows: TGCGCCAGCAGCCTGGGGGCTAGCGTGAAGCAAGAGACCCAGTACTTC.

The chain combines TRBV11-2 with TRBJ1-2, with D possibly being TRBD1 (5 bases). The V end lost 4 bases, the J end lost 4 bases, and 10 bases lay between the germline ends. CDR1 and CDR2 from the germline V gene are SGHAT and FQNNGV. The CDR3 is 13 residues long. CDR3 in amino acids: CASSSPTAYGYTF. For the CDR3, the DNA is TGTGCCAGCAGCTCTCCGACAGCCTATGGCTACACCTTC.

This chain joins TRBV5-5 and TRBJ2-7, with TRBD1 as a possible D gene (5 bases). The CDR3 totals 13 residues. The V and J ends lost 3 bases and 3 bases respectively, with 10 bases between them. Germline-derived CDR1 and CDR2 are SGHKS and YYEKEE (reference sequence). The CDR3 DNA sequence: TGTGCCAGCAGCTGGCTCCAGGGCTACGAGCAGTACTTC. Protein product: CASSWLQGYEQYF. Full variable domain (missing parts from reference TRBV5-5 and TRBJ2-7): DAGVTQSPTHLIKTRGQQVTLRCSPISGHKSVSWYQQVLGQGPQFIFQYYEKEERGRGNFPDRFSARQFPNYSSELNVNALLLGDSALYLCASSWLQGYEQYFGPGTRLTVT.

This rearrangement joins TRBV28 to TRBJ2-7; D might be TRBD2 (5 bases). The CDR3 totals 13 residues. Trimming pared 6 bases from V and 7 bases from J, leaving 16 bases between. CDR1 MDHEN and CDR2 SYDVKM come from the germline V gene. The CDR3 here is CASRRGGLLEQYF. CDR3 in DNA: TGTGCCAGCAGGCGTGGCGGGCTACTGGAGCAGTACTTC.

This clone has only one observation. V and J are TRBV6-5 and TRBJ1-6, with D maybe TRBD1 (6 bases). This CDR3 has 11 amino acids. Trimming took 8 bases from V and 9 from J, leaving 8 bases between them. From germline, CDR1 is MNHEY and CDR2 SVGAGI. The CDR3 nucleotides read TGTGCCAGCGGGGGCGCTTCACCCCTCCACTTT. Amino acids: CASGGASPLHF.

This chain connects TRBV9 to TRBJ2-7; tentatively, D is TRBD1 (7 bases). This CDR3 is built from 15 residues. The germline CDR1 and CDR2 sequences are SGDLS and YYNGEE. V was shortened by 3 bases and J by 4 bases, with 17 bases between the two germline ends. CDR3 amino acids: CASSDGTQGGYEQYF. The CDR3 nucleotides read TGTGCCAGCAGCGACGGGACGCAGGGGGGATACGAGCAGTACTTC.

The gene calls are TRBV9 and TRBJ2-3; D uncertain. From germline, CDR1 is SGDLS and CDR2 YYNGEE. V was pared by 1 base and J by 0 bases, with 6 bases between. The CDR3 has 14 amino acids. Here the CDR3 reads CASSVISSTDTQYF. The CDR3 DNA follows: TGTGCCAGCAGCGTAATATCTAGCACAGATACGCAGTATTTT. The whole variable domain, filled in from reference TRBV9 and TRBJ2-3, reads DSGVTQTPKHLITATGQRVTLRCSPRSGDLSVYWYQQSLDQGLQFLIQYYNGEERAKGNILERFSAQQFPDLHSELNLSSLELGDSALYFCASSVISSTDTQYFGPGTRLTVL.

V is TRBV7-9 and J is TRBJ1-1; TRBD1 matches 9 bases. Trimming cost V 3 bases and J 4 bases; bases outside gene matches: 3. The CDR3 has 14 residues. Per germline, CDR1 SEHNR and CDR2 FQNEAQ (reference sequence). CDR3 coding DNA: TGTGCCAGCAGCTTCCGACAGGGGGGCACTGAAGCTTTCTTT. Translating it yields CASSFRQGGTEAFF.